One sample yielded the 10 T cell receptor beta chains listed below, sequenced in a study of shared clonotypes between healthy human individuals. Profiled with immunoSEQ multiplex PCR; TCRdb holds only in-frame clones, not every one. Counted here are about 960,000 clones, 76% occurring once; the ten biggest clones make up roughly 1.5%. The sequenced sample was memory CD4+ T cells sorted from blood. Subset here: CD45RA-negative fraction. These receptors came from a man in his late teens or twenties in good health.

The J gene is TRBJ2-7, the V gene TRBV5-8; D is possibly TRBD2 (6 bases). Germline CDR1 reads SGHTS; CDR2 reads YDEGEE. V was trimmed by 4 bases and J by 4 bases, leaving 15 bases between them. The CDR3 consists of 14 residues. In nucleotides, the CDR3 is TGTGCCAGCAGCCGGACTAACAAGGGGTACGAGCAGTACTTC. Translated: CASSRTNKGYEQYF.

The chain recombines TRBV5-1 with TRBJ2-5, with a possible D match to TRBD1 (6 bases). Trimming took 4 bases from V and 1 from J, leaving 11 bases between them. This CDR3 has 14 amino acids. Germline CDR1 SGHRS, CDR2 YFSETQ. The CDR3 DNA reads TGCGCCAGCAGCCGATACAGGGTCCAAGAGACCCAGTACTTC. Its protein is CASSRYRVQETQYF.

This clone occurred a few times. The chain uses TRBV19 and TRBJ1-2; 8 nucleotides agree with TRBD1. In germline, CDR1 is LNHDA, CDR2 SQIVND (reference sequence). The trim removed 4 bases at V and 4 bases at J, leaving 5 bases unmatched. The CDR3 extends over 14 amino acids. For the CDR3, the DNA is TGTGCCAGTAGTACCCTTGACAGGGGCTATGGCTACACCTTC. It codes for CASSTLDRGYGYTF.

The chain uses TRBV2 and TRBJ1-2, with D tentatively TRBD1 (6 bases). The CDR3 is 15 amino acids. The V and J ends lost 3 bases and 4 bases respectively, with 15 bases between them. Germline assignment: CDR1 SNHLY and CDR2 FYNNEI. The CDR3: CASSENPGQPYGYTF. CDR3 nucleotide sequence: TGTGCCAGCAGTGAGAATCCGGGACAACCCTATGGCTACACCTTC. Using reference TRBV2 and TRBJ1-2 for the parts outside the CDR3, the full variable domain is EPEVTQTPSHQVTQMGQEVILRCVPISNHLYFYWYRQILGQKVEFLVSFYNNEISEKSEIFDDQFSVERPDGSNFTLKIRSTKLEDSAMYFCASSENPGQPYGYTFGSGTRLTVV.

The genes are TRBV20-1 and TRBJ1-1; unclear D gene. The V end was cut by 7 bases, the J end by 0 bases, with 6 bases between. The germline gives CDR1 DFQATT, CDR2 SNEGSKA (reference sequence). CDR3 length: 11 amino acids. CDR3 in DNA: TGCAGTGGGCAAATGAACACTGAAGCTTTCTTT. Protein sequence: CSGQMNTEAFF.

The V gene is TRBV28, the J gene TRBJ1-3, with D unresolved. Germline lookup yields CDR1 MDHEN and CDR2 SYDVKM. The CDR3 loop spans 17 amino acids. Trimming pared 4 bases from V and 1 base from J, leaving 17 bases between. The CDR3 region has the DNA TGTGCCAGCAGTTATAGTGGAGGGTTTGGGTCTGGAAACACCATATATTTT. It encodes CASSYSGGFGSGNTIYF.

This chain uses TRBV7-2 with TRBJ1-5; D is unclear. Per germline, CDR1 SGHTA and CDR2 FQGNSA. The V end was cut by 5 bases, the J end by 7 bases, with 12 bases between. CDR3 length equals 13 residues. The DNA for the CDR3 is TGTGCCAGCAGCCCATACCGGTCCCAGCCCCAGCATTTT. Its protein product is CASSPYRSQPQHF.

This clone was picked up one time. J is TRBJ1-2 and V is TRBV7-9; the D is unclear. The CDR3 runs to 14 residues. Trimming shortened V by 0 bases and J by 0 bases, and 5 bases separated the two germline ends. Germline values: CDR1 SEHNR, CDR2 FQNEAQ (reference sequence). DNA for the CDR3: TGTGCCAGCAGCTTAGCTCAGGCTAACTATGGCTACACCTTC. Translation: CASSLAQANYGYTF. Drawing the rest from reference TRBV7-9 and TRBJ1-2, the complete variable domain is DTGVSQNPRHKITKRGQNVTFRCDPISEHNRLYWYRQTLGQGPEFLTYFQNEAQLEKSRLLSDRFSAERPKGSFSTLEIQRTEQGDSAMYLCASSLAQANYGYTFGSGTRLTVV.

The chain carries TRBV5-1 and TRBJ1-2; a possible D gene is TRBD1 (5 bases). Germline V gene lookup returns CDR1 SGHRS and CDR2 YFSETQ. V dropped 4 bases and J dropped 4 bases, with 11 bases sitting between them. The CDR3 contains 13 residues. CDR3 coding DNA: TGCGCCAGCAGCGGGGACGGGACCTATGGCTACACCTTC. The encoded protein is CASSGDGTYGYTF.

The chain joins TRBV28 to TRBJ1-5; tentatively, D is TRBD1 (5 bases). Germline-derived CDR1 and CDR2 are MDHEN and SYDVKM. There are 15 residues in the CDR3. V shed 5 bases and J shed 0 bases, with 11 bases lying between them. The CDR3 DNA follows: TGTGCCAGCAGTCCTGAGACAGTTAGCAATCAGCCCCAGCATTTT. It codes for CASSPETVSNQPQHF.